These 9 T cell receptor beta chains share one sample of origin, sequenced in a study of T cells in Graves' hyperthyroidism and ophthalmopathy. RNA transcripts provided the source from which TCR beta CDR3 regions were amplified. The HTBI primer set was used in a first-round RT-PCR of the TCR CDR3. TCRdb re-derived calls from the multiplex PCR reads in MiXCR, one entry per CDR3 protein. The data show some 250,000 distinct CDR3 sequences, approximately 16% seen once. Sequenced input: blood. These receptor sequences come from a woman between 45 and 65 years old with Graves' hyperthyroidism that later progressed to Graves' ophthalmopathy.

CDR3 region: CSARDQGPEAFF. DNA for the CDR3: TGCAGTGCTAGAGATCAGGGACCGGAGGCTTTCTTT. The J gene is TRBJ1-1, the V gene TRBV20-1; weak D call: TRBD1 (5 bases). CDR1 DFQATT and CDR2 SNEGSKA come from the germline V gene (reference sequence). Trimming cost V 0 bases and J 11 bases, with 13 bases left between them. This CDR3 is 12 amino acids long.

This clonotype has at least ten counts. The rearrangement uses TRBV27 and TRBJ2-2; 8 bases align to TRBD1. V lost 5 bases to trimming and J lost 5 bases; unmatched junction nucleotides: 7. Germline V lookup: CDR1 MNHEY, CDR2 SMNVEV (reference sequence). CDR3 length: 15 residues. CDR3 residues: CASSEGQGRTGELFF. CDR3 bases: TGTGCCAGCAGTGAAGGACAGGGTCGGACCGGGGAGCTGTTTTTT.

This clonotype was counted ten times or more. The V gene is TRBV7-2, the J gene TRBJ2-2; D call uncertain. The CDR3 is 12 amino acids. V was trimmed by 3 bases and J by 4 bases, leaving 3 bases between them. Germline V gene lookup returns CDR1 SGHTA and CDR2 FQGNSA. For the CDR3, the DNA is TGTGCCAGCAGCTTCCGCACCGGGGAGCTGTTTTTT. Encoded protein: CASSFRTGELFF.

This chain links TRBV20-1 with TRBJ2-1; 9 nucleotides agree with TRBD2. V lost 3 bases and J lost 10; bases outside the gene matches: 1. Germline assignment: CDR1 DFQATT and CDR2 SNEGSKA (reference sequence). The CDR3 spans 11 residues. The CDR3 here is CSARLAGEQFF. DNA of the CDR3: TGCAGTGCTAGGCTAGCGGGAGAGCAGTTCTTC.

This clonotype occurred a few times. The chain uses TRBV20-1 and TRBJ2-1; 14 bases agree with TRBD2. With V trimmed by 1 base and J by 0 bases, 8 bases remained unmatched. Germline CDR1 reads DFQATT; CDR2 reads SNEGSKA (reference sequence). The CDR3 spans 19 residues. CDR3: CSARGRTSGRRGSYNEQFF. Here the CDR3 DNA reads TGCAGTGCTAGAGGCAGGACTAGCGGGAGGAGGGGCTCCTACAATGAGCAGTTCTTC.

This clonotype was picked up many times. The J gene is TRBJ2-5, the V gene TRBV18, with D unclear. V shed 1 base and J shed 5 bases, with 11 bases lying between them. Germline CDR1 KGHSH, CDR2 LQKENI. This CDR3 contains 14 residues. CDR3 region: CASSPRQGRETQYF. CDR3 nucleotides: TGTGCCAGCTCACCACGACAAGGCCGCGAGACCCAGTACTTC.

Comments on this clonotype: One end of the junction varies from germline; a read error may be responsible. The rearrangement links TRBV9 to TRBJ2-4; D may be TRBD1 or TRBD2 (5 bases each). This CDR3 has 17 residues. The germline V gene has CDR1 SGDLS and CDR2 YYNGEE. CDR3 in amino acids: CASSVGFGGLAKSIQYF. DNA for the CDR3: TGTGCCAGCAGCGTAGGTTTTGGGGGTCTAGCCAAAAGCATTCAGTACTTC.

This clonotype came up many times. The V and J genes are TRBV20-1 and TRBJ1-1; D might be TRBD1 (6 bases). The CDR3 is 14 residues long. Germline V gene sequence: CDR1 DFQATT, CDR2 SNEGSKA (reference sequence). V shed 5 bases and J shed 0 bases, with 13 bases lying between them. The CDR3 sequence is CSARGGALNTEAFF. CDR3 sequence (DNA): TGCAGTGCTCGAGGGGGGGCCTTGAACACTGAAGCTTTCTTT.

This clonotype has at least ten counts. The rearrangement links TRBV11-2 to TRBJ2-1, with 12 bases lining up with TRBD2. Per the germline V gene, CDR1 is SGHAT and CDR2 is FQNNGV. The CDR3 is 16 residues long. The V segment lost 5 bases and the J segment 8 bases; nucleotides outside the gene matches: 10. CDR3 nucleotides: TGTGCCAGCAGCCGAACCAACCTAGCGGGGGGGGATGAGCAGTTCTTC. This codes for CASSRTNLAGGDEQFF.